This TCR beta chain stems from a study of blood T cell repertoires in COVID-19. Study-level background: Acute and convalescent COVID-19 samples came from the United States, Italy and Spain.

Membership in each cohort depended on participant-reported clinical history. Cohort 3 donors were reported recovered after two negative PCRs, clearance, or symptom resolution. Measured with immunoSEQ multiplex PCR; TCRdb has only the in-frame clones, and not every one. The data contain about 270,000 clones, roughly 91% of them singletons. The CDR3 is made up of 16 amino acids. The V segment lost 1 base and the J segment 2 bases; nucleotides outside the gene matches: 6. Germline loops: CDR1 MGHRA, CDR2 YSYEKL. This clonotype was sampled from a woman aged 60 to 75 who had recovered from COVID-19. Input material: PBMCs or T cells enriched from blood (not recorded which). The chain is built from TRBV4-1 and TRBJ2-3, with TRBD2 identical over 7 bases. The CDR3 is CASSQVGRGVTDTQYF. The CDR3 nucleotides are TGCGCCAGCAGCCAAGTGGGACGGGGGGTCACAGATACGCAGTATTTT.